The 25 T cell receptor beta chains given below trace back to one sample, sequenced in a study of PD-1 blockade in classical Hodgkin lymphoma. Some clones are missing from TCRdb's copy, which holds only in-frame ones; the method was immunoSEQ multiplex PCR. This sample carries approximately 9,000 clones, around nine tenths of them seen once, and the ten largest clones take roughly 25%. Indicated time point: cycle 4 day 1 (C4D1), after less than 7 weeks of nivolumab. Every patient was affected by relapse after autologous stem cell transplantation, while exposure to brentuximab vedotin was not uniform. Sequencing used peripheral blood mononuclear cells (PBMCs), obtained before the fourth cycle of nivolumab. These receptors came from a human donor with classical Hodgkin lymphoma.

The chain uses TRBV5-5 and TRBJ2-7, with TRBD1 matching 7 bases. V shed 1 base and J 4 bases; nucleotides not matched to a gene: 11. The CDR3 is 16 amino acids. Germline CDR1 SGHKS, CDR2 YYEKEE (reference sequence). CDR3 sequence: CASSLRLTGISYEQYF. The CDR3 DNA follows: TGTGCCAGCAGCTTGCGCCTGACAGGGATCTCTTACGAGCAGTACTTC.

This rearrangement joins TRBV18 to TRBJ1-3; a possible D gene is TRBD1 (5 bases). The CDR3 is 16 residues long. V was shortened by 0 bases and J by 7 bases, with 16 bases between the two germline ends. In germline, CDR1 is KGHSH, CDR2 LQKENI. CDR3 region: CASSPPGVIGLNTIYF. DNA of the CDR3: TGTGCCAGCTCACCACCAGGGGTGATTGGATTGAACACCATATATTTT. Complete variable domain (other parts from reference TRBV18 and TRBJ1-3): NAGVMQNPRHLVRRRGQEARLRCSPMKGHSHVYWYRQLPEEGLKFMVYLQKENIIDESGMPKERFSAEFPKEGPSILRIQQVVRGDSAAYFCASSPPGVIGLNTIYFGEGSWLTVV.

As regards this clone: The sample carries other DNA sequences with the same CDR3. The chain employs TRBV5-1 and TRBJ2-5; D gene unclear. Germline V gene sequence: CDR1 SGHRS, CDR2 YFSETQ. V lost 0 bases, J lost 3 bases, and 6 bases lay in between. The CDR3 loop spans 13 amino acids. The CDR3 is CASSLGGKETQYF. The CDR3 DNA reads TGCGCCAGCAGCTTGGGGGGAAAAGAGACCCAGTACTTC.

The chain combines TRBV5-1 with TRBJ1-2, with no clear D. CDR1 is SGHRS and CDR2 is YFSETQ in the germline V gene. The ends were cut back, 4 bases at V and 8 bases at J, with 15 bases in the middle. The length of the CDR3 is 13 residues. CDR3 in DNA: TGCGCCAGCAGCCCAGGACTGAATTTGGGCTACACCTTC. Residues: CASSPGLNLGYTF.

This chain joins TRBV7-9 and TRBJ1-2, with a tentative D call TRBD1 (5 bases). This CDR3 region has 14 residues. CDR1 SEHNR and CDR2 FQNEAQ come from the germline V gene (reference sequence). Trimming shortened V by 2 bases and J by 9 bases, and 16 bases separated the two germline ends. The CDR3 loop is CASSLRGGRGRYTF. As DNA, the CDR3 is TGTGCCAGCAGCTTACGGGGAGGGAGGGGACGCTACACCTTC.

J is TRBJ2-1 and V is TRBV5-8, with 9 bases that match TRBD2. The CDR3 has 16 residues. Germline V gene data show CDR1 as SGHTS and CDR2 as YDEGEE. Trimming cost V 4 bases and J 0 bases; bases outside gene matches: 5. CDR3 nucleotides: TGTGCCAGCAGCAGACTAGCGGATCGCTCCTACAATGAGCAGTTCTTC. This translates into CASSRLADRSYNEQFF.

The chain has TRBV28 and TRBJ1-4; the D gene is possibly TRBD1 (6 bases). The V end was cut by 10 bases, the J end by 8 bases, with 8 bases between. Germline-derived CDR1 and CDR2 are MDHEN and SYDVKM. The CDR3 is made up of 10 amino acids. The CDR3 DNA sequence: TGTGCCACCGGGACAGAAAAACTGTTTTTT. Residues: CATGTEKLFF.

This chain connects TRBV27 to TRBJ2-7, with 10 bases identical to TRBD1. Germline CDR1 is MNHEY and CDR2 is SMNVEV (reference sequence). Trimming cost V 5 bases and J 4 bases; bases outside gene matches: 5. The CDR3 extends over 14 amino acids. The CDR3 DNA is TGTGCCAGCAGTCCGACAGGGGGCTTATACGAGCAGTACTTC. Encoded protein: CASSPTGGLYEQYF.

The CDR3 DNA is TGTGCCATGAGGGACAGCCGCTATGGCTACACCTTC. Its translation: CAMRDSRYGYTF. J is TRBJ1-2 and V is TRBV7-9; 7 nucleotides agree with TRBD1. J gave up 4 bases and V 10 bases, and 6 bases lay outside the gene matches. CDR3 length equals 12 residues. Germline V gene lookup returns CDR1 SEHNR and CDR2 FQNEAQ (reference sequence).

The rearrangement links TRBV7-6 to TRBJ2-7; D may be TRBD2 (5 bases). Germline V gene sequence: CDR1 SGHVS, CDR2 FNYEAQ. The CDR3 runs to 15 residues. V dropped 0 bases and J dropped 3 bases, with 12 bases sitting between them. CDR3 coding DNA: TGTGCCAGCAGCTTAGCGGCCATAGGGAGCTACGAGCAGTACTTC. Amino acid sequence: CASSLAAIGSYEQYF.

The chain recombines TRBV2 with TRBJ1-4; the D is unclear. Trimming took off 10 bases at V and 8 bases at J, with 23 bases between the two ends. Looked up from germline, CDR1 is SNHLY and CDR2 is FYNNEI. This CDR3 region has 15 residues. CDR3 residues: CAISGPQVGIEKLFF. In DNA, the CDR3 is TGTGCCATCTCCGGCCCGCAGGTGGGGATCGAAAAACTGTTTTTT.

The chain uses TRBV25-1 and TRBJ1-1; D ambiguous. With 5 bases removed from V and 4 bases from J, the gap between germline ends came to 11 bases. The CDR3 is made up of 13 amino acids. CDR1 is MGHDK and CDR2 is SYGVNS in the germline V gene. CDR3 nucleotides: TGTGCCAGCAGTACGCAGATGGGCACTGAAGCTTTCTTT. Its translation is CASSTQMGTEAFF.

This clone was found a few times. This CDR3 reads CASSTGEGTEAFF. CDR3 coding DNA: TGTGCCAGTAGTACAGGGGAGGGCACTGAAGCTTTCTTT. This sequence joins TRBV19 and TRBJ1-1, with D maybe TRBD1 (6 bases). Trimming cost V 4 bases and J 4 bases, with 10 bases left between them. Germline CDR1 reads LNHDA; CDR2 reads SQIVND (reference sequence). This CDR3 is 13 amino acids long.

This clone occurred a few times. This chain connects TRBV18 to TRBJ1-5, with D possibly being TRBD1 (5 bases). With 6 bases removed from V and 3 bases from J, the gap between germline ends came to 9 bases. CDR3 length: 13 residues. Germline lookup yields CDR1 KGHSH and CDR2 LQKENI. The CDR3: CASSSGINQPQHF. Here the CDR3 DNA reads TGTGCCAGCTCCTCAGGGATCAATCAGCCCCAGCATTTT.

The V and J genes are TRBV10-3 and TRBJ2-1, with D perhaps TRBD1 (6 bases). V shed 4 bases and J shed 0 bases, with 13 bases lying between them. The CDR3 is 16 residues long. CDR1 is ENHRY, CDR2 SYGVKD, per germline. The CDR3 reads CAISGAGAPSYNEQFF. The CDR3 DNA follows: TGTGCCATCAGTGGCGCAGGGGCCCCCTCCTACAATGAGCAGTTCTTC.

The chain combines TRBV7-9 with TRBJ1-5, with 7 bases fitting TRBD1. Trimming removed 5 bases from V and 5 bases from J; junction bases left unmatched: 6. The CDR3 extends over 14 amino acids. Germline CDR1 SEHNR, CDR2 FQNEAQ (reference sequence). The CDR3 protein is CASSEGTVYQPQHF. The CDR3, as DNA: TGTGCCAGCAGCGAAGGGACAGTTTATCAGCCCCAGCATTTT.

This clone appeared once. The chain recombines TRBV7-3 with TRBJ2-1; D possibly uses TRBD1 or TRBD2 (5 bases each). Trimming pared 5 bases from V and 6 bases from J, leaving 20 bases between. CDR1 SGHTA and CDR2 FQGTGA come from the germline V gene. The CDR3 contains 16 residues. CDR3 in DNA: TGTGCCAGCAGCCCGAATCCGGGACGGAGATTCAATGAGCAGTTCTTC. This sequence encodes CASSPNPGRRFNEQFF.

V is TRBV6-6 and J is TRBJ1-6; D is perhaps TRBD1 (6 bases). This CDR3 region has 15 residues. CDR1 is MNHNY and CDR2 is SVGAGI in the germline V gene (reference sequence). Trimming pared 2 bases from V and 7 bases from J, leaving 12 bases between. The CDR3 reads CASSYGDIRNSPLHF. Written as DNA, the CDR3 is TGTGCCAGCAGTTACGGGGACATCAGGAATTCACCCCTCCACTTT.

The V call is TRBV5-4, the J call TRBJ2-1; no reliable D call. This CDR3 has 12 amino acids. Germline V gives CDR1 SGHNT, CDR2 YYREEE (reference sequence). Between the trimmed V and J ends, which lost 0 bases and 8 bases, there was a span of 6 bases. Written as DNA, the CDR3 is TGTGCCAGCAGCTTGGGGGTTTATGAGCAGTTCTTC. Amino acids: CASSLGVYEQFF. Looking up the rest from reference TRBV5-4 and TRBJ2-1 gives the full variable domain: ETGVTQSPTHLIKTRGQQVTLRCSSQSGHNTVSWYQQALGQGPQFIFQYYREEENGRGNFPPRFSGLQFPNYSSELNVNALELDDSALYLCASSLGVYEQFFGPGTRLTVL.

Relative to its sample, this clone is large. The CDR3 nucleotides are TGCGCCAGCAGCCACCGGACAGAGGATTCACCCCTCCACTTT. It is translated as CASSHRTEDSPLHF. The chain carries TRBV4-1 and TRBJ1-6, with D maybe TRBD1 (6 bases). Trimming removed 3 bases at V and 8 bases at J, with 11 bases between. This CDR3 region has 14 residues. Germline CDR1 and CDR2: MGHRA and YSYEKL.

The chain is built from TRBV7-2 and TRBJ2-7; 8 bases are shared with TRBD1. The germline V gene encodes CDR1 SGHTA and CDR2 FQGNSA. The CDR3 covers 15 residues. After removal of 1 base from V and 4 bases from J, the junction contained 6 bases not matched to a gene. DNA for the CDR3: TGTGCCAGCAGCTTAGAGGCAGGGGGCCATTACGAGCAGTACTTC. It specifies CASSLEAGGHYEQYF.

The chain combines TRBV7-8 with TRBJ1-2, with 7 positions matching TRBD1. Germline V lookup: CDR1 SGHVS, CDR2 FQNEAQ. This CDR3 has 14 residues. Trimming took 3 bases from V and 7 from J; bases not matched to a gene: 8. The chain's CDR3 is CASSFGTVGAGYTF. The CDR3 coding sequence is TGTGCCAGCAGCTTCGGGACAGTCGGCGCTGGCTACACCTTC.

CDR3 residues: CASSRVGLGTLSGNTIYF. CDR3 DNA: TGTGCCAGTAGTCGTGTGGGGCTCGGTACACTCTCTGGAAACACCATATATTTT. This chain connects TRBV19 to TRBJ1-3; maybe TRBD1 (5 bases). The length of the CDR3 is 18 residues. The germline V and J ends were trimmed by 5 bases and 0 bases, with 20 bases remaining between them. Germline CDR1 reads LNHDA; CDR2 reads SQIVND (reference sequence). Complete variable domain (other parts from reference TRBV19 and TRBJ1-3): DGGITQSPKYLFRKEGQNVTLSCEQNLNHDAMYWYRQDPGQGLRLIYYSQIVNDFQKGDIAEGYSVSREKKESFPLTVTSAQKNPTAFYLCASSRVGLGTLSGNTIYFGEGSWLTVV.

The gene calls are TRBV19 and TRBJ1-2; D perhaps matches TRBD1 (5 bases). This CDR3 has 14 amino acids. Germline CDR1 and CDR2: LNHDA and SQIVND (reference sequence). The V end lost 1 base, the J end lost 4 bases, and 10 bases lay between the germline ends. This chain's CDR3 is CASSIAGNGYGYTF. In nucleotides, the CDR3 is TGTGCCAGTAGTATAGCAGGGAATGGCTATGGCTACACCTTC.

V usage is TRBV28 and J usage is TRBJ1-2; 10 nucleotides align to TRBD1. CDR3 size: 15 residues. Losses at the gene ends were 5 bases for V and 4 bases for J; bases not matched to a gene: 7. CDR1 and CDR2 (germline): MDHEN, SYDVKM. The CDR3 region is CASSPPGQGFYGYTF. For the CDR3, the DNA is TGTGCCAGCAGTCCCCCGGGACAGGGGTTCTATGGCTACACCTTC.